Below are 15 T cell receptor beta chains sequenced from a single sample in a study of T-cell reconstitution after alpha-beta-depleted transplantation in children. Unique molecular identifiers were built into the TCRbeta library. TCRdb fed the PCR reads into MiXCR, producing one record per CDR3 protein. The data hold roughly 100,000 distinct CDR3 sequences, with 8% to 9% observed a single time. The material sequenced was PBMCs from the stem cell graft donor, taken from the stem cell graft. These receptors all come from a human donor who donated a stem cell graft to a child with congenital amegakaryocytic thrombocytopenia.

This clonotype was detected many times. The J gene is TRBJ2-2, the V gene TRBV12-3 or TRBV12-4; D is unclear. Trimming shortened V by 4 bases and J by 6 bases, and 6 bases separated the two germline ends. This CDR3 region has 12 residues. The CDR3 reads CASSSLSGELFF. CDR3 sequence (DNA): TGTGCCAGCAGTTCCTTATCCGGGGAGCTGTTTTTT.

This clonotype was recorded at least ten times. This rearrangement joins TRBV4-2 to TRBJ2-5, with 9 bases matching TRBD2. This CDR3 has 18 residues. V trimming: 0 bases; J trimming: 5 bases; junction bases outside the gene matches: 13. Germline-derived CDR1 and CDR2 are LGHNA and YNFKEQ. The CDR3 loop is CASSQDSSGRGLWETQYF. CDR3 DNA: TGTGCCAGCAGCCAAGATAGTAGCGGGAGAGGCCTATGGGAGACCCAGTACTTC.

This clonotype was recorded many times. The rearrangement joins TRBV9 to TRBJ2-1; TRBD1 matches at 11 bases. After removal of 0 bases from V and 13 bases from J, the junction contained 3 bases not matched to a gene. Germline CDR1 and CDR2: SGDLS and YYNGEE. CDR3 size: 13 residues. CDR3 in amino acids: CASSVGTGGGQFF. Here the CDR3 DNA reads TGTGCCAGCAGCGTAGGGACAGGGGGCGGACAGTTCTTC.

Points on this clonotype: A much larger clone sits a single nucleotide away, making a read error possible. V is TRBV4-1 and J is TRBJ2-2; possibly TRBD2 for D (6 bases). The CDR3 contains 15 residues. Looked up from germline, CDR1 is MGHRA and CDR2 is YSYEKL. The CDR3 nucleotides are TGCGCCAGCAGCCAGGGACTTCTGAACACCGGGGAGCCGTTTTTT. Translating gives CASSQGLLNTGEPFF.

V is TRBV7-2 and J is TRBJ2-3; no reliable D call. The germline V gene encodes CDR1 SGHTA and CDR2 FQGNSA. The CDR3 spans 12 residues. Deletions cut 0 bases from V and 5 bases from J, with 3 bases between. CDR3 nucleotides: TGTGCCAGCAGCTTAGCAAGAGATACGCAGTATTTT. This translates into CASSLARDTQYF.

This clonotype was picked up many times. The genes are TRBV7-2 and TRBJ2-2; 9 bases are a match to TRBD1. Germline values: CDR1 SGHTA, CDR2 FQGNSA. V dropped 5 bases and J dropped 4; count of bases not matched to a gene: 8. The CDR3 has 16 residues. The CDR3 is CASSTYRGRITGELFF. The CDR3 nucleotides are TGTGCCAGCAGCACCTACAGGGGGCGGATCACCGGGGAGCTGTTTTTT.

There are many counts of this clonotype. J is TRBJ2-7 and V is TRBV20-1; D not resolved. V shed 1 base and J shed 7 bases, with 8 bases lying between them. The CDR3 runs 11 residues. The V gene's germline CDR1 is DFQATT and CDR2 SNEGSKA (reference sequence). This CDR3 reads CSARVFREQYF. CDR3 nucleotides: TGCAGTGCTAGAGTGTTTCGGGAGCAGTACTTC.

The chain uses TRBV11-1 and TRBJ2-5; 7 nucleotides agree with TRBD2. CDR1 is SGHAT, CDR2 FQDESV, per germline (reference sequence). With 3 bases clipped from V and 1 base from J, the junction kept 2 bases outside the gene matches. The CDR3 has 14 residues. As DNA, the CDR3 is TGTGCCAGCAGCTTCGGGGGGTCCCAAGAGACCCAGTACTTC. It codes for CASSFGGSQETQYF.

This clonotype was seen many times. The rearrangement links TRBV20-1 to TRBJ2-7; D possibly matches TRBD1 or TRBD2 (6 bases each). From germline, CDR1 is DFQATT and CDR2 SNEGSKA (reference sequence). The germline V and J ends were trimmed by 6 bases and 3 bases, with 21 bases remaining between them. This CDR3 has 15 residues. The CDR3 reads CSAQNPGLRGYEQYF. CDR3 nucleotide sequence: TGCAGTGCACAAAATCCGGGACTCAGGGGCTACGAGCAGTACTTC.

This clonotype was seen ten or more times. The genes are TRBV5-1 and TRBJ2-5, with a possible D match to TRBD2 (6 bases). Trimming removed 3 bases from V and 0 bases from J, with 9 bases in between. Per germline, CDR1 SGHRS and CDR2 YFSETQ. The CDR3 totals 14 residues. The DNA of the CDR3 is TGCGCCAGCAGCTCCGCGGGGTACCAAGAGACCCAGTACTTC. It translates to CASSSAGYQETQYF.

The sample holds many counts of this clonotype. The chain employs TRBV28 and TRBJ1-4; no clear D gene. The germline V and J ends were trimmed by 2 bases and 8 bases, with 9 bases remaining between them. The CDR3 consists of 13 residues. The germline CDR1 and CDR2 sequences are MDHEN and SYDVKM. The CDR3 loop is CASSLIAFEKLFF. The CDR3 bases are TGTGCCAGCAGTTTAATCGCCTTCGAAAAACTGTTTTTT.

The chain carries TRBV7-2 and TRBJ1-5; the D is unclear. The CDR3 runs 14 residues. V gave up 1 base and J gave up 3 bases, with 7 bases separating them. Germline CDR1 SGHTA, CDR2 FQGNSA. DNA for the CDR3: TGTGCCAGCAGCTTAGATAGATTCAATCAGCCCCAGCATTTT. Residues: CASSLDRFNQPQHF. Drawing the rest from reference TRBV7-2 and TRBJ1-5, the complete variable domain is GAGVSQSPSNKVTEKGKDVELRCDPISGHTALYWYRQSLGQGLEFLIYFQGNSAPDKSGLPSDRFSAERTGGSVSTLTIQRTQQEDSAVYLCASSLDRFNQPQHFGDGTRLSIL.

The CDR3 spells CASSGDSSSYEQYF. Here the CDR3 DNA reads TGTGCCAGTAGTGGGGACTCGAGCTCCTACGAGCAGTACTTC. The chain is built from TRBV19 and TRBJ2-7, with D tentatively TRBD2 (6 bases). Germline V gene sequence: CDR1 LNHDA, CDR2 SQIVND (reference sequence). Trimming pared 5 bases from V and 0 bases from J, leaving 11 bases between. The CDR3 sequence is 14 residues long.

This clonotype was detected many times. The gene calls are TRBV7-2 and TRBJ2-5; 8 positions match TRBD2. The ends lost 5 bases at V and 4 bases at J; junction bases unmatched: 12. From germline, CDR1 is SGHTA and CDR2 FQGNSA. The CDR3 runs to 16 residues. Here the CDR3 reads CASSPQKISGAETQYF. The DNA of the CDR3 is TGTGCCAGCAGCCCCCAGAAGATTAGCGGGGCAGAGACCCAGTACTTC.

This clonotype appeared many times. The CDR3 DNA reads as TGTGCCACCAGTGATCCCGGGACAGGGTGGAACACCGGGGAGCTGTTTTTT. This gives the protein CATSDPGTGWNTGELFF. The chain links TRBV24-1 to TRBJ2-2; 9 bases match TRBD1. Germline CDR1 and CDR2: KGHDR and SFDVKD. V trimming: 3 bases; J trimming: 1 base; junction bases outside the gene matches: 5. CDR3 length: 17 residues.